This record looks at one T cell receptor beta chain sequence and its context. The data were taken from a study of blood T cell repertoires in COVID-19. For the study at large: Some COVID-19 samples were acute and others convalescent; all came from the United States, Italy and Spain.

V was clipped by 2 bases and J by 1 base, with 7 bases between them. CDR3 length: 14 amino acids. The germline V gene has CDR1 SGHTA and CDR2 FQGNSA. Profiled with immunoSEQ multiplex PCR; TCRdb holds only in-frame clones, not every one. The table includes roughly 15,000 clones, around nine tenths detected once. V and J are TRBV7-2 and TRBJ2-3, with D unresolved. The specimen sequenced was peripheral blood. The clonotype was recovered from a human donor with active COVID-19. The donor label of this sample is uncertain. The CDR3 loop reads CASSLMPGTDTQYF. The CDR3 coding sequence is TGTGCCAGCAGCTTAATGCCAGGCACAGATACGCAGTATTTT.